A single sample gave rise to the 24 T cell receptor beta chains below, sequenced in a study of T-cell reconstitution after alpha-beta-depleted transplantation in children. Unique molecular identifiers featured in how the TCRbeta library was prepared. Each CDR3 protein gets one entry after TCRdb re-called the PCR reads with MiXCR. The table lists roughly 200,000 distinct CDR3 sequences, roughly 7.1% of them singletons. The sequencing used PBMCs, collected before TCRalphabeta/CD19-depleted stem cell transplant. The origin of the receptors is a boy aged 2-9 years with acute lymphoblastic leukemia, due to receive a stem cell transplant.

This clonotype has only a few counts. This chain joins TRBV4-3 and TRBJ1-2; D possibly corresponds to TRBD1 (5 bases). Trimming took off 5 bases at V and 1 base at J, with 14 bases between the two ends. The germline CDR1 and CDR2 sequences are LGHNA and YSLEER. The CDR3 extends over 15 amino acids. The CDR3, as DNA: TGCGCCAGCAGCTCCCGGGAGGGGAGTAACTATGGCTACACCTTC. Its protein is CASSSREGSNYGYTF.

This clonotype was seen repeatedly, ten times or more. The chain combines TRBV11-2 with TRBJ2-5; 14 bases match TRBD2. Germline V lookup: CDR1 SGHAT, CDR2 FQNNGV. This CDR3 is 19 amino acids long. The V gene end was trimmed by 0 bases and the J gene end by 4 bases; junction bases not matched to a gene: 10. The CDR3 sequence: CASSLDGVGTSGGGETQYF. The DNA for the CDR3 is TGTGCCAGCAGCTTAGATGGTGTTGGGACTAGCGGGGGTGGAGAGACCCAGTACTTC. Full variable domain (rest looked up from reference TRBV11-2 and TRBJ2-5): EAGVAQSPRYKIIEKRQSVAFWCNPISGHATLYWYQQILGQGPKLLIQFQNNGVVDDSQLPKDRFSAERLKGVDSTLKIQPAKLEDSAVYLCASSLDGVGTSGGGETQYFGPGTRLLVL.

This clonotype occurred a few times. The rearrangement uses TRBV9 and TRBJ1-3, with 7 bases matching TRBD1. With V trimmed by 0 bases and J by 4 bases, 13 bases remained unmatched. This CDR3 contains 18 residues. Germline CDR1 reads SGDLS; CDR2 reads YYNGEE. Here the CDR3 DNA reads TGTGCCAGCAGCGTAGCCGCAACGGACAGGCCGCTCGGAAACACCATATATTTT. It specifies CASSVAATDRPLGNTIYF. The whole variable domain, remainder taken from reference TRBV9 and TRBJ1-3, is DSGVTQTPKHLITATGQRVTLRCSPRSGDLSVYWYQQSLDQGLQFLIQYYNGEERAKGNILERFSAQQFPDLHSELNLSSLELGDSALYFCASSVAATDRPLGNTIYFGEGSWLTVV.

This clonotype has a count of ten or more. In DNA, the CDR3 is TGCAGTGCTAAGGTCGGCGGGAGTGGGACAGATACGCAGTATTTT. Translation: CSAKVGGSGTDTQYF. The V gene is TRBV20-1, the J gene TRBJ2-3; TRBD2 aligns across 7 bases. The V segment lost 4 bases and the J segment 3 bases; nucleotides outside the gene matches: 10. The CDR3 extends over 15 amino acids. Germline loops: CDR1 DFQATT, CDR2 SNEGSKA (reference sequence).

At least ten counts were recorded for this clonotype. The CDR3 bases are TGTGCCAGCAGGACGGCGAACACCGGGGAGCTGTTTTTT. This encodes CASRTANTGELFF. The rearrangement joins TRBV14 to TRBJ2-2; D is unresolved. Germline CDR1 SGHDN, CDR2 FVKESK. The CDR3 consists of 13 residues. V lost 6 bases and J 0 bases, leaving 5 bases between the germline ends.

This clonotype appeared many times. V gene TRBV12-3 or TRBV12-4 combines with J gene TRBJ2-7; 7 bases agree with TRBD1. There are 12 residues in the CDR3. J gave up 4 bases and V 5 bases, and 2 bases lay outside the gene matches. For the CDR3, the DNA is TGTGCCAGCAGTAGGGGACAGTACGAGCAGTACTTC. Its translation is CASSRGQYEQYF.

This clonotype appeared many times. This CDR3 reads CATSQDYNEQFF. In DNA form, the CDR3 reads TGTGCCACATCTCAGGACTACAATGAGCAGTTCTTC. The rearrangement links TRBV27 to TRBJ2-1; D not resolved. This CDR3 spans 12 amino acids. The germline V and J ends were trimmed by 10 bases and 3 bases, with 10 bases remaining between them. In germline, CDR1 is MNHEY, CDR2 SMNVEV (reference sequence).

This clonotype showed up many times. This chain joins TRBV11-2 and TRBJ2-3, with D possibly matching TRBD1 (5 bases). Trimming took 5 bases from V and 3 from J, leaving 12 bases between them. The CDR3 has 14 amino acids. Germline V gene lookup returns CDR1 SGHAT and CDR2 FQNNGV. The CDR3 loop is CASSEGAGTDTQYF. The CDR3 DNA follows: TGTGCCAGCAGCGAAGGGGCTGGTACAGATACGCAGTATTTT.

This clonotype was picked up many times. The V call is TRBV4-2, the J call TRBJ2-3; 8 nucleotides line up with TRBD2. The germline gives CDR1 LGHNA, CDR2 YNFKEQ. Trimming cost V 4 bases and J 0 bases; bases outside gene matches: 6. This CDR3 comprises 16 residues. CDR3 loop: CASSPKRGPSTDTQYF. For the CDR3, the DNA is TGTGCCAGCAGCCCAAAGCGGGGGCCTAGCACAGATACGCAGTATTTT.

The V gene is TRBV20-1, the J gene TRBJ2-1, with 7 nucleotides matching TRBD2. V shed 2 bases, J shed 0 bases, and the junction held 13 bases outside the gene matches. The germline gives CDR1 DFQATT, CDR2 SNEGSKA (reference sequence). This CDR3 spans 18 amino acids. Written as DNA, the CDR3 is TGCAGTGCTAGAAGTGGGGGGGGAGGACTCCGCTCCTACAATGAGCAGTTCTTC. Residues: CSARSGGGGLRSYNEQFF.

J is TRBJ2-3 and V is TRBV30; D possibly uses TRBD1 or TRBD2 (5 bases each). The ends were cut back, 2 bases at V and 2 bases at J, with 11 bases in the middle. CDR1 GTSNPN and CDR2 SVGIG come from the germline V gene (reference sequence). This CDR3 has 14 residues. The CDR3 sequence is CAWSSGGLTDTQYF. CDR3 bases: TGTGCCTGGAGTAGTGGGGGTCTCACAGATACGCAGTATTTT.

This clonotype has ten or more counts. The chain combines TRBV12-3 or TRBV12-4 with TRBJ2-1, with 10 nucleotides matching TRBD2. V lost 4 bases and J lost 7; bases outside the gene matches: 10. This CDR3 comprises 16 residues. CDR3 nucleotides: TGTGCCAGCAGTTGGGGGCTAGCGGGGGTGCGGAATGAGCAGTTCTTC. This encodes CASSWGLAGVRNEQFF.

The chain links TRBV7-2 to TRBJ2-2; TRBD2 matches 8 bases. V was pared by 9 bases and J by 6 bases, with 15 bases of the junction left unmatched. The CDR3 contains 16 residues. Germline-derived CDR1 and CDR2 are SGHTA and FQGNSA. CDR3 sequence (DNA): TGTGCCAGTAGTTCCCCCCCCCGCGGGAGGTCCGGGGAGCTGTTTTTT. Its protein product is CASSSPPRGRSGELFF.

The rearrangement uses TRBV7-3 and TRBJ2-1; a possible D gene is TRBD1 (7 bases). This CDR3 region has 18 residues. The ends were cut back, 5 bases at V and 3 bases at J, with 23 bases in the middle. The germline V gene encodes CDR1 SGHTA and CDR2 FQGTGA. The CDR3 loop is CASSTDRVERGSYNEQFF. DNA for the CDR3: TGTGCCAGCAGCACCGACAGGGTCGAACGGGGGAGCTACAATGAGCAGTTCTTC. Full variable domain (outside the CDR3, taken from reference TRBV7-3 and TRBJ2-1): GAGVSQTPSNKVTEKGKYVELRCDPISGHTALYWYRQSLGQGPEFLIYFQGTGAADDSGLPNDRFFAVRPEGSVSTLKIQRTERGDSAVYLCASSTDRVERGSYNEQFFGPGTRLTVL.

This clonotype was seen many times. The chain uses TRBV7-2 and TRBJ2-1, with D unclear. Trimming stripped 5 bases from V and 0 bases from J, with 17 bases between. This CDR3 has 17 residues. Germline-derived CDR1 and CDR2 are SGHTA and FQGNSA. CDR3 residues: CASSPRTRTPSYNEQFF. The CDR3 nucleotides read TGTGCCAGCAGCCCTCGGACCCGCACCCCCTCCTACAATGAGCAGTTCTTC.

This clonotype has at least ten counts. The CDR3 DNA is TGTGCCAGCAGTCTCCTCCCGGGGTTGGGCAATCAGCCCCAGCATTTT. Translation gives CASSLLPGLGNQPQHF. The rearrangement uses TRBV28 and TRBJ1-5; D remains unclear. V lost 5 bases and J lost 2, with 16 bases in between. The CDR3 contains 16 residues. From germline, CDR1 is MDHEN and CDR2 SYDVKM.

This clonotype was observed at least ten times. This chain connects TRBV7-9 to TRBJ2-1, with D perhaps matching TRBD2 (6 bases). V lost 1 base and J 7 bases, leaving 11 bases between the germline ends. Germline CDR1 and CDR2: SEHNR and FQNEAQ (reference sequence). The CDR3 has 14 residues. As DNA, the CDR3 is TGTGCCAGCAGCTTAGGAACTAGCAGTAATGAGCAGTTCTTC. Translated: CASSLGTSSNEQFF.

This clonotype was found a few times. This sequence joins TRBV20-1 and TRBJ2-1, with 12 bases aligning to TRBD2. This CDR3 is 15 amino acids long. J was trimmed by 6 bases and V by 6 bases; bases with no gene match: 9. Germline V CDR1 and CDR2: DFQATT, SNEGSKA (reference sequence). The CDR3: CSARPGLAGPNEQFF. CDR3 nucleotide sequence: TGCAGTGCGCGACCGGGACTAGCGGGCCCCAATGAGCAGTTCTTC.

This clonotype was observed many times. The rearrangement uses TRBV10-3 and TRBJ2-2; D uncertain. CDR3 length equals 15 residues. Trimming removed 3 bases from V and 7 bases from J, with 15 bases in between. Per germline, CDR1 ENHRY and CDR2 SYGVKD. This chain's CDR3 is CAISDPLPRNGELFF. CDR3 DNA: TGTGCCATCAGTGACCCCTTACCCCGGAACGGGGAGCTGTTTTTT.

Comment on this clonotype: It may be a read error: a sequence one base away is much more abundant. The V call is TRBV28, the J call TRBJ1-1; D gene uncertain. The CDR3 contains 15 residues. The germline CDR1 and CDR2 sequences are MDHEN and SYDVKM. In DNA form, the CDR3 reads TGTGCCAGCAGTGGGGTACGCTTAATGAACTCTGAAGCTTTCTTT. This sequence encodes CASSGVRLMNSEAFF.

This clonotype was counted between two and nine times. The chain combines TRBV6-1 with TRBJ2-7; D not resolved. Germline CDR1 and CDR2: MNHNS and SASEGT. The CDR3 covers 13 residues. With 3 bases removed from V and 4 bases from J, the gap between germline ends came to 10 bases. CDR3: CASSEGPKYEQYF. DNA of the CDR3: TGTGCCAGCAGTGAGGGCCCAAAGTACGAGCAGTACTTC.

This clonotype has a count of ten or more. The chain recombines TRBV7-9 with TRBJ2-3; D is unclear. Germline V gene sequence: CDR1 SEHNR, CDR2 FQNEAQ (reference sequence). The V end was cut by 7 bases, the J end by 2 bases, with 10 bases between. The CDR3 sequence is 13 residues long. Here the CDR3 DNA reads TGTGCCAGCATCCCGTCCCACACAGATACGCAGTATTTT. As protein: CASIPSHTDTQYF.

This clonotype has at least ten counts. This sequence joins TRBV10-3 and TRBJ2-7; a possible D gene is TRBD1 (6 bases). The CDR3 loop spans 12 amino acids. Trimming shortened V by 4 bases and J by 7 bases, and 11 bases separated the two germline ends. Germline CDR1 reads ENHRY; CDR2 reads SYGVKD. CDR3: CAISGRGDEQYF. The DNA of the CDR3 is TGTGCCATCAGTGGCAGGGGAGATGAGCAGTACTTC.

This clonotype was counted many times. The chain couples TRBV29-1 to TRBJ1-1, with D hard to call. Germline V gene sequence: CDR1 SQVTM, CDR2 ANQGSEA. V was shortened by 3 bases and J by 0 bases, with 8 bases between the two germline ends. The CDR3 extends over 13 amino acids. In nucleotides, the CDR3 is TGCAGCGTTGACAGGAACCTGAACACTGAAGCTTTCTTT. It specifies CSVDRNLNTEAFF.